This TCR beta chain was profiled in a study of circulating CD8 cells and anti-PD-1 response in melanoma. This clonotype is medium-sized by share. From live CD3+CD8+TCRalphabeta+ cells, four PD-1 and/or TIGIT subsets were sorted. Using roughly 15 ng of total RNA, TCR libraries were made with the QIAseq Immune Repertoire TCR panel. MiXCR, run by TCRdb on the reads, gives a single entry per CDR3 protein. The sample includes 440 or so distinct CDR3 sequences, 5.7% of them seen just once. Trimming took 6 bases from V and 10 from J; bases not matched to a gene: 11. The length of the CDR3 is 15 residues. Germline V gene data show CDR1 as LGHNT and CDR2 as FRNRAP.

The TCR sequence derives from a human donor with melanoma. The chain is built from TRBV12-5 and TRBJ2-1; 11 nucleotides line up with TRBD2. The sequenced sample was CD8+ T cells from PBMCs, obtained at baseline or after one month of anti-PD-1 therapy (not recorded which). The CDR3 spells CASGLLLAGAPEQFF. DNA of the CDR3: TGTGCTAGTGGCCTCCTACTAGCGGGGGCTCCGGAGCAGTTCTTC.